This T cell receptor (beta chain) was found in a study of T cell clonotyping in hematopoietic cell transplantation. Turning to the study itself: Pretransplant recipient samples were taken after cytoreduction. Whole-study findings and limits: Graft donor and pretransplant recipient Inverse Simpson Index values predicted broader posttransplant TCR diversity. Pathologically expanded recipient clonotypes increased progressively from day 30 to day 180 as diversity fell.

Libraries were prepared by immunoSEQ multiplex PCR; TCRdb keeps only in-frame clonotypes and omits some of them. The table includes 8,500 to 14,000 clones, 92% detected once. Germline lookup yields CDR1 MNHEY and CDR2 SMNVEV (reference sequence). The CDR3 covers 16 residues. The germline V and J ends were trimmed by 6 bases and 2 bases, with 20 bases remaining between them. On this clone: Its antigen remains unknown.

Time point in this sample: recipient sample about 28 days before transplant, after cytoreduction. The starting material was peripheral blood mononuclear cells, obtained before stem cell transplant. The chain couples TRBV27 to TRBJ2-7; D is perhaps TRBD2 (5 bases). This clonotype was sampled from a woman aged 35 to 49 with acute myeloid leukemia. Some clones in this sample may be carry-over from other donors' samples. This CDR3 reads CASRFGGHGGPYEQYF. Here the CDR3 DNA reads TGTGCCAGCAGATTTGGTGGGCACGGCGGGCCCTACGAGCAGTACTTC.